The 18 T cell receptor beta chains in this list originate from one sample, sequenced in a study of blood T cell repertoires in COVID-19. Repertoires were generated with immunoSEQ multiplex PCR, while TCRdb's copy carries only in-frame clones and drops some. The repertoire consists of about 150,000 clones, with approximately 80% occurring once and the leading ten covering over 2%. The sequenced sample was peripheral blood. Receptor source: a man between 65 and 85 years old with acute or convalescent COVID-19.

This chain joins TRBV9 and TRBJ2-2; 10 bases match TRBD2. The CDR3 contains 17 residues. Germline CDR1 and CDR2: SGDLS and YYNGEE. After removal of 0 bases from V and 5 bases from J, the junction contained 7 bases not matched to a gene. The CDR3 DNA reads TGTGCCAGCAGCGTAGTTCCCACTAGCGGGACTACCGGGGAGCTGTTTTTT. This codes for CASSVVPTSGTTGELFF.

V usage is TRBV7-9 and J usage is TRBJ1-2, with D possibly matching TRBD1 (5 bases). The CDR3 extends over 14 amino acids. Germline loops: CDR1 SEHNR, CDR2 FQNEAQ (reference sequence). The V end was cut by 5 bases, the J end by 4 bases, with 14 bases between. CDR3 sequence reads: CASSQGPQSYGYTF. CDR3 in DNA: TGTGCCAGCAGCCAGGGTCCTCAGAGCTATGGCTACACCTTC.

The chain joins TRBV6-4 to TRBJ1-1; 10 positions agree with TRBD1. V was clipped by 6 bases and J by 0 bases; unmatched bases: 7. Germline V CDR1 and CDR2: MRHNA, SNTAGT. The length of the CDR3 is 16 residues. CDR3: CASRATGGYLNTEAFF. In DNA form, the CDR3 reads TGTGCCAGCAGAGCGACAGGGGGCTACCTGAACACTGAAGCTTTCTTT.

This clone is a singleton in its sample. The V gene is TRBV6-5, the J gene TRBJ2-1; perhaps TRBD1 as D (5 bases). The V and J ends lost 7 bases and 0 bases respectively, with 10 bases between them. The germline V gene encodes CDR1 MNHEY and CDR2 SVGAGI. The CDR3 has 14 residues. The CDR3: CASTRRDSYNEQFF. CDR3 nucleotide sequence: TGTGCCAGCACTCGCAGGGACTCCTACAATGAGCAGTTCTTC.

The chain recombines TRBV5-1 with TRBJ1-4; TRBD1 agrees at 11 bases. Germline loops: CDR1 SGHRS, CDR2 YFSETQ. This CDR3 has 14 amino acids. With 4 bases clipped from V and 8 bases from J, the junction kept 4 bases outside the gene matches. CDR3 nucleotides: TGCGCCAGCAGCGTCGGGACAGGGGGAGAAAAACTGTTTTTT. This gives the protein CASSVGTGGEKLFF.

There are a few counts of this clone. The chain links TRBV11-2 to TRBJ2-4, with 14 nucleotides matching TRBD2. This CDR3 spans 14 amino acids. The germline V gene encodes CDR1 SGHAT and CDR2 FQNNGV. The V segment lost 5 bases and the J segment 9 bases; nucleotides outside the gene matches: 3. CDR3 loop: CASSLGTSGSIQYF. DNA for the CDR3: TGTGCCAGCAGCCTGGGGACTAGCGGGAGCATTCAGTACTTC.

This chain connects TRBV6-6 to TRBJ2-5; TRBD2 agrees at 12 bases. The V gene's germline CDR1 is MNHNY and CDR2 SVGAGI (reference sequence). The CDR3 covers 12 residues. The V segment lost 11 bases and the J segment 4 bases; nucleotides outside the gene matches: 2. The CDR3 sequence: CASSGGGETQYF. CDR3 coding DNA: TGTGCCTCTAGCGGGGGGGGAGAGACCCAGTACTTC.

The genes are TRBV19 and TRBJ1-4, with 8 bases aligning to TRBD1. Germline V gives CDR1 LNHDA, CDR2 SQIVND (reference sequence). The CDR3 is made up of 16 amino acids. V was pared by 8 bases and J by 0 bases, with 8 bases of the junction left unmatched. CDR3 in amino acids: CASAGTGIPTNEKLFF. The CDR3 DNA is TGTGCCAGTGCGGGGACAGGAATACCAACTAATGAAAAACTGTTTTTT.

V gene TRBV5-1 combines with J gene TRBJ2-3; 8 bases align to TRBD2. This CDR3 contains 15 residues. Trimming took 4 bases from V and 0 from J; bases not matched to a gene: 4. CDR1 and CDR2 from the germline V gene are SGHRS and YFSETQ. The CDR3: CASSPGLASTDTQYF. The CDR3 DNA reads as TGCGCCAGCAGCCCCGGACTAGCAAGCACAGATACGCAGTATTTT.

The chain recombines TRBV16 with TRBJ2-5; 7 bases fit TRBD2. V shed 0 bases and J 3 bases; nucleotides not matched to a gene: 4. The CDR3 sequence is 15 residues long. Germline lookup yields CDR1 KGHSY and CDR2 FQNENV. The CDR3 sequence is CASSQSRLAEETQYF. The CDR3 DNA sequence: TGTGCCAGCAGCCAATCGAGGCTAGCGGAAGAGACCCAGTACTTC.

CDR3 bases: TGTGCCAGCAGCCGGGGGACAGGGCTTACCTACGAGCAGTACTTC. This sequence encodes CASSRGTGLTYEQYF. The rearrangement links TRBV7-2 to TRBJ2-7, with 9 bases lining up with TRBD1. The CDR3 covers 15 residues. Trimming cost V 5 bases and J 2 bases; bases outside gene matches: 7. Germline V lookup: CDR1 SGHTA, CDR2 FQGNSA.

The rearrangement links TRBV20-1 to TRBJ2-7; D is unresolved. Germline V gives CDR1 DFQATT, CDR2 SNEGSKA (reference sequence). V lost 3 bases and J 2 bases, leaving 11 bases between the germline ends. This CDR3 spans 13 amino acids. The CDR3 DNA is TGCAGTGCTAGTCATGGAGCACCCTACGAGCAGTACTTC. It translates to CSASHGAPYEQYF.

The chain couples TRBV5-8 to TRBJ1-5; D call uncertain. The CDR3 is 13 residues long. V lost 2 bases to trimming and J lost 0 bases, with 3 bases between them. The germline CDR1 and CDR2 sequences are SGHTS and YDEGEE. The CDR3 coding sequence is TGTGCCAGCAGCTTTAGTAGCAATCAGCCCCAGCATTTT. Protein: CASSFSSNQPQHF. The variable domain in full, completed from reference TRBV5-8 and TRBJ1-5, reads EAGVTQSPTHLIKTRGQQATLRCSPISGHTSVYWYQQALGLGLQFLLWYDEGEERNRGNFPPRFSGRQFPNYSSELNVNALELEDSALYLCASSFSSNQPQHFGDGTRLSIL.

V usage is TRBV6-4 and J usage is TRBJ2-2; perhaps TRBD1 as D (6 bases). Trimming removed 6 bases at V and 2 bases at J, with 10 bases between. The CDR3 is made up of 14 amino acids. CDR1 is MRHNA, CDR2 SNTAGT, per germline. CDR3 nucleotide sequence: TGTGCCAGCAGCCTGGGACAAAACACCGGGGAGCTGTTTTTT. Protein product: CASSLGQNTGELFF.

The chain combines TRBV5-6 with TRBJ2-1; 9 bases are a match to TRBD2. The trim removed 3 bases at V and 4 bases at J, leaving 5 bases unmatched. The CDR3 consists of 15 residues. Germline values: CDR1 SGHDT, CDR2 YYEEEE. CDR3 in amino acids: CASSSRGGMYNEQFF. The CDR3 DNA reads TGTGCCAGCAGCTCGCGGGGGGGCATGTACAATGAGCAGTTCTTC.

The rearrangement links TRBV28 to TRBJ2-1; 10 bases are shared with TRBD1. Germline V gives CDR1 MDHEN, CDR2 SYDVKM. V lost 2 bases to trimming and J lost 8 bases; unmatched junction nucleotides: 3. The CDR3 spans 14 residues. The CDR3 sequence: CASSLDRGLDEQFF. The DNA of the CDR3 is TGTGCCAGCAGTTTAGACAGGGGGCTCGATGAGCAGTTCTTC.

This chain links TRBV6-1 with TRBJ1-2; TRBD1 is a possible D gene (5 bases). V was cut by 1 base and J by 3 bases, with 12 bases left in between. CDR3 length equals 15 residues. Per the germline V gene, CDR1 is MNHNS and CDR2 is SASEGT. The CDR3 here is CASSEVGGGYYGYTF. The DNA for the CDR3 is TGTGCCAGCAGTGAAGTTGGGGGAGGATACTATGGCTACACCTTC.

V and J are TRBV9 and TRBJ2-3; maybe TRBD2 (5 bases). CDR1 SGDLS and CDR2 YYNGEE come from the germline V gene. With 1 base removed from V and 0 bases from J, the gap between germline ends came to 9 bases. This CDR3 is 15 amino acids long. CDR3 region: CASSVLASSTDTQYF. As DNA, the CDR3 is TGTGCCAGCAGCGTACTGGCTAGCAGCACAGATACGCAGTATTTT.